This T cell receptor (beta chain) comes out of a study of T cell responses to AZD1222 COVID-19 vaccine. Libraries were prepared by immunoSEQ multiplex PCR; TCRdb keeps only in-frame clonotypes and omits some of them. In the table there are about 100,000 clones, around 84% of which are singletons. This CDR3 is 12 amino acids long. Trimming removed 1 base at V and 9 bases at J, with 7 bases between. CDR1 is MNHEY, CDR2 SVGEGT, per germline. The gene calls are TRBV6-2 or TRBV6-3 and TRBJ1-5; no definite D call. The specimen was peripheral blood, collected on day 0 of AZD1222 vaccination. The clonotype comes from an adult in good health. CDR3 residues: CASSYYRAPQHF. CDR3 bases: TGTGCCAGCAGTTACTACCGAGCGCCCCAGCATTTT.